The source of this T cell receptor (beta chain) is a study of blood T cell repertoires in COVID-19 (dated by TCRdb to 2018 to 2021). Study-wide context: Samples from collaborators originated in the United States, Italy and Spain and spanned both the acute and convalescent phases of COVID-19. The prospective study material was composed of cDNA or gDNA derived from T cells, B-cell-depleted T cells, or PBMCs. Deeply sampled blood TCRbeta repertoires from subjects exposed to, actively infected with, or recovered from COVID-19 were included in the dataset. A freely available public database, intended as a resource for researchers studying the immune response to SARS-CoV-2, is where the repertoires were released. Samples came from the ongoing ImmuneRACE study (first 160 participants) plus 1,254 subjects from 6 global collaborators. A de-identified subject ID, COVID-19 status, age in years and sex were almost always included in the sample metadata. Where HLA class I and class II types were available, the types were taken from metadata supplied by the sample provider, not from assay-based typing. Broad study findings and their caveats: How much clinical and demographic metadata was included differed by source and by participant, and the metadata was provided uncurated.

Trimming takes 2 bases off V and 8 bases off J; junction bases not matched to a gene: 17. Including the terminal cysteine and phenylalanine, the CDR3 comprises 17 residues. The only DNA kept is the CDR3, 51 bases in frame from the first base. In the germline V gene, CDR1 corresponds to ENHRY and CDR2 to SYGVKD. TCRbeta CDR3 regions were amplified from genomic DNA by means of the immunoSEQ Assay, a bias-controlled multiplex PCR. The authors' analysis ran thus. The number of nucleated cells in each sample was estimated from the amplification of reference gene primers within the assay. To quantify the absolute abundance of each unique TCRbeta CDR3 rearrangement, sequence reads were collapsed and filtered. For each sample, productive Simpson clonality was calculated as the square root of Simpson's diversity index over productive rearrangements. TCRdb provides this immuneACCESS table in a form limited to in-frame rearrangements. Some clones are lacking; in checked studies, under half of them reflect an unresolved V gene, and why the rest are absent is not known. Clonal size and the V and J genes are those of that table, whereas D and trimming came from the DNA. The sample table lists a few hundred thousand clones, about 80% of them with a count of one. Around 3.6% of the sample is taken by the ten largest.

To note about this clone: Its antigen is currently not known. No much larger clonotype is one base removed from it; base qualities were not supplied.

Participants in the prospective study were aged 18 to 89 years, lived in under 30 United States geographic areas, and enrolled through a virtual design. In the prospective study, participants were assigned to cohorts based on the clinical history participants reported in a screening survey and a study questionnaire. ImmuneRACE Cohort 3 recovered participants were defined by two consecutive negative NP/OP PCR tests, healthcare professional clearance, or symptom resolution. Each participant in the prospective study had whole blood, serum and a nasopharyngeal or oropharyngeal swab collected by mobile phlebotomists. Over an approximately 2-month period, participants in the prospective study had the option of providing additional blood draws and questionnaires. Prospective study blood samples were shipped either frozen or at room temperature before DNA extraction.

This clonotype originated in a man between 50 and 59 years old who had recovered from COVID-19. The sample comprised PBMCs or T cells enriched from blood (not recorded which). Recombination joined TRBV10-3 with TRBJ1-2, with 7 bases aligning to TRBD1. The DNA sequence reads TGTGCCATCAGTGAGACCCCCGGCCGACAGGGACCACGGGGCTACACCTTC. The encoded protein is CAISETPGRQGPRGYTF.